Shown below are 10 T cell receptor beta chains from a single sample sequenced in a study of cytomegalovirus exposure and HLA in healthy donors. PCR amplification relied on 60 Vbeta primers (plus 13 Jbeta primers). TCRdb's table, derived via immunoSEQ multiplex PCR, lists solely in-frame clones and lacks some. In the table there are some 150,000 clones, approximately 80% of which are singletons. The specimen sequenced was PBMCs. The origin of the receptors is a woman aged 25 to 45 in good health and CMV-seropositive.

V gene TRBV30 combines with J gene TRBJ1-1, with 9 bases lining up with TRBD1. CDR1 GTSNPN and CDR2 SVGIG come from the germline V gene (reference sequence). This CDR3 comprises 12 residues. The trim removed 3 bases at V and 12 bases at J, leaving 8 bases unmatched. DNA of the CDR3: TGTGCCTGGAGGGTTGGGACAGGGCGAACTTTCTTT. Encoded protein: CAWRVGTGRTFF. Filled out from reference TRBV30 and TRBJ1-1, the complete variable domain reads SQTIHQWPATLVQPVGSPLSLECTVEGTSNPNLYWYRQAAGRGLQLLFYSVGIGQISSEVPQNLSASRPQDRQFILSSKKLLLSDSGFYLCAWRVGTGRTFFGQGTRLTVV.

The J gene is TRBJ2-1, the V gene TRBV27; 11 bases align to TRBD2. The trim removed 6 bases at V and 8 bases at J, leaving 12 bases unmatched. CDR1 and CDR2 from the germline V gene are MNHEY and SMNVEV (reference sequence). The CDR3 extends over 16 amino acids. The CDR3 loop reads CASRRVLAGVRDEQFF. For the CDR3, the DNA is TGTGCCAGCAGAAGGGTACTAGCGGGGGTAAGAGATGAGCAGTTCTTC.

The chain joins TRBV4-1 to TRBJ1-1; a possible D gene is TRBD1 (5 bases). The CDR3 runs to 13 residues. The V end was cut by 4 bases, the J end by 5 bases, with 11 bases between. Germline CDR1 reads MGHRA; CDR2 reads YSYEKL. The CDR3 sequence is CASSLMGQTEAFF. Written as DNA, the CDR3 is TGCGCCAGCAGCCTAATGGGGCAGACTGAAGCTTTCTTT.

A few counts support this clone. The chain has TRBV6-5 and TRBJ1-1, with D hard to call. V was clipped by 2 bases and J by 1 base, with 5 bases between them. This CDR3 is built from 13 residues. Germline V lookup: CDR1 MNHEY, CDR2 SVGAGI. CDR3 protein: CASSYTANTEAFF. The CDR3 DNA reads as TGTGCCAGCAGTTACACAGCGAACACTGAAGCTTTCTTT.

The gene calls are TRBV6-5 and TRBJ1-1; no reliable D call. The germline V and J ends were trimmed by 0 bases and 1 base, with 9 bases remaining between them. CDR3 size: 15 residues. Germline V gene data show CDR1 as MNHEY and CDR2 as SVGAGI. The CDR3 is CASSYSGRPNTEAFF. The CDR3 DNA reads as TGTGCCAGCAGTTACTCGGGCAGACCGAACACTGAAGCTTTCTTT.

This chain links TRBV19 with TRBJ2-3; TRBD1 aligns across 7 bases. This CDR3 region has 14 residues. Germline values: CDR1 LNHDA, CDR2 SQIVND (reference sequence). J was trimmed by 0 bases and V by 5 bases; bases with no gene match: 2. CDR3 in amino acids: CASSRQGSTDTQYF. CDR3 nucleotides: TGTGCCAGTAGTCGACAGGGTAGCACAGATACGCAGTATTTT.

V is TRBV9 and J is TRBJ1-1; 7 bases map to TRBD1. The CDR3 loop spans 13 amino acids. Trimming took 5 bases from V and 4 from J; bases not matched to a gene: 5. Looked up from germline, CDR1 is SGDLS and CDR2 is YYNGEE. Here the CDR3 DNA reads TGTGCCAGCAGGGGTTCAGGGGGCACTGAAGCTTTCTTT. Its protein product is CASRGSGGTEAFF.

This clone has a single count. The rearrangement uses TRBV2 and TRBJ1-2, with TRBD1 matching over 9 bases. The CDR3 spans 13 residues. Germline CDR1 and CDR2: SNHLY and FYNNEI. V lost 8 bases to trimming and J lost 8 bases; unmatched junction nucleotides: 9. CDR3 amino acids: CASSGTGWGGYTF. The CDR3 DNA is TGTGCCAGCTCCGGGACAGGGTGGGGGGGCTACACCTTC.

V and J are TRBV4-3 and TRBJ1-3; tentative D call: TRBD1 (5 bases). V gave up 4 bases and J gave up 8 bases, with 18 bases separating them. The CDR3 extends over 15 amino acids. From germline, CDR1 is LGHNA and CDR2 YSLEER. CDR3 nucleotide sequence: TGCGCCAGCAGCCGGTGGGGGAGGGGAACGGACACCATATATTTT. It encodes CASSRWGRGTDTIYF.

The chain combines TRBV4-2 with TRBJ1-2, with D possibly being TRBD1 (5 bases). Deletions cut 0 bases from V and 4 bases from J, with 18 bases between. This CDR3 is 17 amino acids long. In germline, CDR1 is LGHNA, CDR2 YNFKEQ. The CDR3 DNA reads as TGTGCCAGCAGCCAAGATTGGTCTGGGTTCCAGGGCTATGGCTACACCTTC. It encodes CASSQDWSGFQGYGYTF.